Listed below are T cell receptor beta chains from one sample, sequenced in a study of cytomegalovirus exposure and HLA in healthy donors. The method was immunoSEQ multiplex PCR; TCRdb's version includes in-frame clones alone and lacks a portion of them. The sample shows about 160,000 clones, roughly four fifths of them seen only once. Sample: PBMCs. The receptors derive from a female donor in good health and CMV-seronegative. CDR3s include the opening cysteine and the closing phenylalanine or tryptophan. The order of the fields is J gene, D gene, clone size, V gene, CDR3 protein, CDR3 DNA. D genes are given only for firm matches. Clone sizes are given selectively: once, few, many, or a class where the clone is expanded.

J gene: TRBJ2-4
D gene: -
clone size: once
V gene: TRBV13
CDR3 protein: CASSPYGGQAKNIQYF
CDR3 DNA: TGTGCCAGCAGTCCCTACGGCGGCCAGGCCAAAAACATTCAGTACTTC

J gene: TRBJ2-2
D gene: -
clone size: -
V gene: TRBV4-2
CDR3 protein: CASSQDIAITGELFF
CDR3 DNA: TGTGCCAGCAGCCAAGATATCGCGATCACCGGGGAGCTGTTTTTT

J gene: TRBJ1-1
D gene: -
clone size: -
V gene: TRBV7-2
CDR3 protein: CASSFGSGNTEAFF
CDR3 DNA: TGTGCCAGCAGCTTTGGGTCGGGGAACACTGAAGCTTTCTTT

J gene: TRBJ1-1
D gene: TRBD1
clone size: -
V gene: TRBV6-5
CDR3 protein: CASSEPGQVPEAFF
CDR3 DNA: TGTGCCAGCAGTGAGCCGGGACAGGTCCCTGAAGCTTTCTTT

J gene: TRBJ1-1
D gene: -
clone size: few
V gene: TRBV15
CDR3 protein: CATSRDTDIYLPEAFF
CDR3 DNA: TGTGCCACCAGCAGGGATACAGACATATATCTTCCTGAAGCTTTCTTT

J gene: TRBJ2-1
D gene: TRBD2
clone size: -
V gene: TRBV4-3
CDR3 protein: CASSQDRGGSSYNEQFF
CDR3 DNA: TGCGCCAGCAGCCAAGACCGGGGCGGGAGCTCCTACAATGAGCAGTTCTTC

J gene: TRBJ2-1
D gene: TRBD2
clone size: -
V gene: TRBV7-9
CDR3 protein: CASIPGGRTYNEQFF
CDR3 DNA: TGTGCCAGCATTCCCGGCGGGAGAACCTACAATGAGCAGTTCTTC

J gene: TRBJ2-7
D gene: -
clone size: -
V gene: TRBV10-3
CDR3 protein: CAISGIEPYEQYF
CDR3 DNA: TGTGCCATCAGTGGTATAGAGCCCTACGAGCAGTACTTC

J gene: TRBJ1-1
D gene: -
clone size: -
V gene: TRBV18
CDR3 protein: CASSPGQTTHTEAFF
CDR3 DNA: TGTGCCAGCTCACCCGGACAGACGACTCACACTGAAGCTTTCTTT

J gene: TRBJ2-5
D gene: TRBD2
clone size: -
V gene: TRBV7-6
CDR3 protein: CASSSERAGAGETQYF
CDR3 DNA: TGTGCCAGCAGCTCCGAGAGGGCGGGAGCGGGGGAGACCCAGTACTTC

J gene: TRBJ2-7
D gene: TRBD2
clone size: -
V gene: TRBV28
CDR3 protein: CASSLLAGVREQYF
CDR3 DNA: TGTGCCAGCAGTTTGCTAGCGGGAGTACGCGAGCAGTACTTC

J gene: TRBJ2-3
D gene: TRBD2
clone size: -
V gene: TRBV18
CDR3 protein: CASSRTSGGAGSTDTQYF
CDR3 DNA: TGTGCCAGCTCGCGGACTAGCGGGGGGGCTGGTAGCACAGATACGCAGTATTTT

J gene: TRBJ1-4
D gene: -
clone size: -
V gene: TRBV19
CDR3 protein: CASISGNEKLFF
CDR3 DNA: TGTGCCAGTATCTCGGGAAATGAAAAACTGTTTTTT

J gene: TRBJ2-1
D gene: -
clone size: -
V gene: TRBV19
CDR3 protein: CASSIDGVSEQFF
CDR3 DNA: TGTGCCAGTAGTATAGATGGAGTTAGTGAGCAGTTCTTC

J gene: TRBJ2-7
D gene: -
clone size: once
V gene: TRBV27
CDR3 protein: CASSYPGLSLYEQYF
CDR3 DNA: TGTGCCAGCAGTTACCCGGGACTGTCCCTCTACGAGCAGTACTTC

J gene: TRBJ1-1
D gene: -
clone size: -
V gene: TRBV14
CDR3 protein: CASSGGLNTEAFF
CDR3 DNA: TGTGCCAGCAGCGGGGGCCTGAACACTGAAGCTTTCTTT

J gene: TRBJ2-1
D gene: TRBD2
clone size: once
V gene: TRBV28
CDR3 protein: CASRPHGGLVTEQFF
CDR3 DNA: TGTGCCAGCAGACCACACGGGGGACTAGTGACGGAGCAGTTCTTC

J gene: TRBJ1-2
D gene: TRBD1
clone size: -
V gene: TRBV6-1
CDR3 protein: CASSEGQGARYGYTF
CDR3 DNA: TGTGCCAGCAGTGAAGGACAGGGGGCGAGGTATGGCTACACCTTC

J gene: TRBJ2-1
D gene: TRBD1
clone size: few
V gene: TRBV7-3
CDR3 protein: CASSPGQFYNEQFF
CDR3 DNA: TGTGCCAGCAGCCCGGGACAGTTCTACAATGAGCAGTTCTTC

J gene: TRBJ1-5
D gene: -
clone size: few
V gene: TRBV19
CDR3 protein: CASRTGQSGQPQHF
CDR3 DNA: TGTGCCAGTAGGACCGGACAGTCTGGGCAGCCCCAGCATTTT

J gene: TRBJ2-7
D gene: -
clone size: -
V gene: TRBV7-9
CDR3 protein: CASSPGLKSYEQYF
CDR3 DNA: TGTGCCAGCAGTCCCGGACTAAAATCCTACGAGCAGTACTTC

J gene: TRBJ2-1
D gene: -
clone size: -
V gene: TRBV7-3
CDR3 protein: CASSLTAESYNEQFF
CDR3 DNA: TGTGCCAGCAGCTTAACGGCTGAATCCTACAATGAGCAGTTCTTC

J gene: TRBJ1-1
D gene: -
clone size: -
V gene: TRBV25-1
CDR3 protein: CASSDRNTEAFF
CDR3 DNA: TGTGCCAGCAGCGACAGGAACACTGAAGCTTTCTTT

J gene: TRBJ2-7
D gene: -
clone size: -
V gene: TRBV30
CDR3 protein: CAWSVVGLEQYF
CDR3 DNA: TGTGCCTGGAGTGTGGTCGGACTCGAGCAGTACTTC

J gene: TRBJ1-2
D gene: -
clone size: -
V gene: TRBV30
CDR3 protein: CAWGDWRNYGYTF
CDR3 DNA: TGTGCCTGGGGGGACTGGCGTAACTATGGCTACACCTTC

J gene: TRBJ2-2
D gene: -
clone size: -
V gene: TRBV4-3
CDR3 protein: CASSQGQVLAEPPGELFF
CDR3 DNA: TGCGCCAGCAGCCAAGGTCAGGTGCTGGCAGAGCCTCCCGGGGAGCTGTTTTTT

J gene: TRBJ2-3
D gene: TRBD2
clone size: -
V gene: TRBV5-1
CDR3 protein: CASSLVGGIRGADTQYF
CDR3 DNA: TGCGCCAGCAGCTTGGTCGGTGGCATCCGGGGGGCAGATACGCAGTATTTT

J gene: TRBJ2-3
D gene: -
clone size: -
V gene: TRBV7-2
CDR3 protein: CASSPRQPLDTQYF
CDR3 DNA: TGTGCCAGCAGCCCCAGACAACCCCTAGATACGCAGTATTTT

J gene: TRBJ2-1
D gene: TRBD2
clone size: -
V gene: TRBV5-1
CDR3 protein: CASSARTSEYNEQFF
CDR3 DNA: TGCGCCAGCAGCGCCAGGACTAGCGAGTACAATGAGCAGTTCTTC

J gene: TRBJ1-1
D gene: TRBD1
clone size: -
V gene: TRBV6-1
CDR3 protein: CASSEGWDRNTEAFF
CDR3 DNA: TGTGCCAGCAGTGAGGGTTGGGACAGGAACACTGAAGCTTTCTTT

J gene: TRBJ2-1
D gene: TRBD2
clone size: -
V gene: TRBV27
CDR3 protein: CASSPGGGLRNEQFF
CDR3 DNA: TGTGCCAGCAGTCCCGGGGGGGGGCTGAGGAATGAGCAGTTCTTC

J gene: TRBJ2-5
D gene: -
clone size: -
V gene: TRBV6-6
CDR3 protein: CASSLPGVLGQETQYF
CDR3 DNA: TGTGCCAGCAGCCTACCGGGGGTTCTGGGGCAAGAGACCCAGTACTTC

J gene: TRBJ2-7
D gene: -
clone size: -
V gene: TRBV28
CDR3 protein: CASSPQYEQYF
CDR3 DNA: TGTGCCAGCAGTCCTCAGTACGAGCAGTACTTC

J gene: TRBJ2-3
D gene: TRBD2
clone size: -
V gene: TRBV2
CDR3 protein: CASSGRGGTTDTQYF
CDR3 DNA: TGTGCCAGCAGCGGGCGGGGGGGGACCACAGATACGCAGTATTTT

J gene: TRBJ2-2
D gene: TRBD1
clone size: -
V gene: TRBV7-7
CDR3 protein: CASSPGTGSTGELFF
CDR3 DNA: TGTGCTAGCAGCCCCGGGACAGGTAGTACCGGGGAGCTGTTTTTT

J gene: TRBJ2-3
D gene: TRBD2
clone size: -
V gene: TRBV5-1
CDR3 protein: CASSFERGGTDTQYF
CDR3 DNA: TGCGCCAGCAGTTTCGAGCGGGGGGGCACAGATACGCAGTATTTT

J gene: TRBJ2-7
D gene: -
clone size: -
V gene: TRBV6-4
CDR3 protein: CASSDAFWRGPSYEQYF
CDR3 DNA: TGTGCCAGCAGTGACGCTTTCTGGCGGGGCCCCTCCTACGAGCAGTACTTC

J gene: TRBJ2-3
D gene: -
clone size: -
V gene: TRBV21-1
CDR3 protein: CASSKAPQRGPADTQYF
CDR3 DNA: TGTGCCAGCAGCAAAGCGCCCCAGCGGGGACCCGCAGATACGCAGTATTTT

J gene: TRBJ1-2
D gene: -
clone size: few
V gene: TRBV9
CDR3 protein: CASSNGGADYGYTF
CDR3 DNA: TGTGCCAGCAGCAACGGGGGAGCCGACTATGGCTACACCTTC

J gene: TRBJ2-7
D gene: -
clone size: -
V gene: TRBV27
CDR3 protein: CASSRDSSGGQYF
CDR3 DNA: TGTGCCAGCAGTCGGGACAGTAGCGGAGGGCAGTACTTC

J gene: TRBJ2-3
D gene: TRBD1
clone size: -
V gene: TRBV6-4
CDR3 protein: CASSKEPPGTGADTQYF
CDR3 DNA: TGTGCCAGCAGCAAAGAGCCTCCCGGGACAGGGGCTGATACGCAGTATTTT

J gene: TRBJ2-7
D gene: -
clone size: once
V gene: TRBV6-1
CDR3 protein: CASSDLGGFYEQYF
CDR3 DNA: TGTGCCAGCAGTGACCTTGGAGGGTTCTACGAGCAGTACTTC

J gene: TRBJ2-1
D gene: TRBD2
clone size: few
V gene: TRBV9
CDR3 protein: CASSVRGSAWNEQFF
CDR3 DNA: TGTGCCAGCAGCGTTCGCGGGAGTGCATGGAATGAGCAGTTCTTC

J gene: TRBJ1-5
D gene: TRBD1
clone size: few
V gene: TRBV19
CDR3 protein: CASSITGARQPQHF
CDR3 DNA: TGTGCCAGTAGTATAACAGGGGCTCGGCAGCCCCAGCATTTT

J gene: TRBJ1-4
D gene: -
clone size: -
V gene: TRBV6-5
CDR3 protein: CASSYSPQHINEKLFF
CDR3 DNA: TGTGCCAGCAGTTACTCACCACAGCATATTAATGAAAAACTGTTTTTT

J gene: TRBJ1-2
D gene: TRBD1
clone size: few
V gene: TRBV29-1
CDR3 protein: CSVVSTGGPYGYTF
CDR3 DNA: TGCAGCGTTGTCAGCACAGGGGGACCCTATGGCTACACCTTC

J gene: TRBJ1-4
D gene: -
clone size: -
V gene: TRBV27
CDR3 protein: CASSPNYEKLFF
CDR3 DNA: TGTGCCAGCAGCCCGAACTATGAAAAACTGTTTTTT

J gene: TRBJ2-5
D gene: -
clone size: -
V gene: TRBV28
CDR3 protein: CASSWGSGTQETQYF
CDR3 DNA: TGTGCCAGCAGTTGGGGCTCCGGGACTCAAGAGACCCAGTACTTC

J gene: TRBJ1-5
D gene: -
clone size: -
V gene: TRBV28
CDR3 protein: CASSTFSYPDTNQPQHF
CDR3 DNA: TGTGCCAGCAGCACCTTCTCCTACCCGGACACCAATCAGCCCCAGCATTTT

J gene: TRBJ2-1
D gene: TRBD2
clone size: -
V gene: TRBV4-1
CDR3 protein: CASSPRGSGGPLDEQFF
CDR3 DNA: TGCGCCAGCAGCCCCCGGGGTAGCGGGGGCCCTTTGGATGAGCAGTTCTTC